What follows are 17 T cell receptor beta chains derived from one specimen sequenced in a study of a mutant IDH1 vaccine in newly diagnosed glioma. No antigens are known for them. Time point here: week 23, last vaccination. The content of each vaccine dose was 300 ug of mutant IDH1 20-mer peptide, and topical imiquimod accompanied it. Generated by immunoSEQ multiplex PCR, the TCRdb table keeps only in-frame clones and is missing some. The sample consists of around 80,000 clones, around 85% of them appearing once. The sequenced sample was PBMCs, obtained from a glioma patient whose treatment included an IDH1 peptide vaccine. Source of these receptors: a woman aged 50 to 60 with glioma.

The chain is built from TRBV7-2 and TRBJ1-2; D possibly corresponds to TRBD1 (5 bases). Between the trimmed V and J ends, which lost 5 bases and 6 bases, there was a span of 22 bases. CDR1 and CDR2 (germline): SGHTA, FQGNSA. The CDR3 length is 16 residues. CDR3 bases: TGTGCCAGCAGCGCAGCCGGGACTTCTCCGGGCGATGGCTACACCTTC. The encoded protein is CASSAAGTSPGDGYTF.

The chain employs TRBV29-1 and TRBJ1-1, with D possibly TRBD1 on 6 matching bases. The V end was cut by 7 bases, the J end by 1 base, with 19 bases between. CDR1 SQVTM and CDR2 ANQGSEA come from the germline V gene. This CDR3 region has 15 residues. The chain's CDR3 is CSAQLRGAPNTEAFF. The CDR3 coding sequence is TGCAGCGCCCAGCTGCGGGGGGCACCGAACACTGAAGCTTTCTTT.

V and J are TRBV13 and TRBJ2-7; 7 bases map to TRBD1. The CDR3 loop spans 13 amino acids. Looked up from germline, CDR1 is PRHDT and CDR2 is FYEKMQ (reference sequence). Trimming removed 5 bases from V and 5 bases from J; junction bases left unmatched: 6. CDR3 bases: TGTGCCAGCAGCCACAGGGGCGAAGACGAGCAGTACTTC. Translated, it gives CASSHRGEDEQYF.

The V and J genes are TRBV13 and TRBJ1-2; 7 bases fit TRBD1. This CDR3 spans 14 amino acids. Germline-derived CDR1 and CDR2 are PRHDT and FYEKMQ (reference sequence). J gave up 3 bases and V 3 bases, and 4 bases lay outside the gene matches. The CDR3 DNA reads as TGTGCCAGCAGCTTCCAGGGGGGGGACTATGGCTACACCTTC. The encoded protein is CASSFQGGDYGYTF.

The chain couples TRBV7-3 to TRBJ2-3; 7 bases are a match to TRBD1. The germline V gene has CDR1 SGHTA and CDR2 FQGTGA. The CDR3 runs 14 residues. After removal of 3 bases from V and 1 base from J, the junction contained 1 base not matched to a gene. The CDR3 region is CASSFGQGTDTQYF. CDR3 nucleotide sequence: TGTGCCAGCAGCTTTGGACAGGGCACAGATACGCAGTATTTT.

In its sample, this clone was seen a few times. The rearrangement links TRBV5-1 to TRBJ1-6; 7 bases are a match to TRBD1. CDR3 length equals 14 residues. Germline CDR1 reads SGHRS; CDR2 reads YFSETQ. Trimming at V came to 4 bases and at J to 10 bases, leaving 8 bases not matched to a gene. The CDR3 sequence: CASSQTTGPSPLHF. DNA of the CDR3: TGCGCCAGCAGCCAGACGACAGGGCCCTCACCCCTCCACTTT.

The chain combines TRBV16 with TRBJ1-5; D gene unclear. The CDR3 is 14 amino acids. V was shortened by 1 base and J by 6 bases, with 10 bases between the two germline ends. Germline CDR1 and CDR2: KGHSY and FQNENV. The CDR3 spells CASSQLGIAQPQHF. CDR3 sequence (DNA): TGTGCCAGCAGCCAATTAGGGATCGCTCAGCCCCAGCATTTT.

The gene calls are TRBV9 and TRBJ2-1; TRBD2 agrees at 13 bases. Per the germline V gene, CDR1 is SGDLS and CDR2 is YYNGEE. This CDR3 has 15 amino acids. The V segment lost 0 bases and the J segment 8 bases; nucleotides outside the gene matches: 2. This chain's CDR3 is CASSVVTSGRDEQFF. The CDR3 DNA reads TGTGCCAGCAGCGTAGTCACTAGCGGGAGGGATGAGCAGTTCTTC.

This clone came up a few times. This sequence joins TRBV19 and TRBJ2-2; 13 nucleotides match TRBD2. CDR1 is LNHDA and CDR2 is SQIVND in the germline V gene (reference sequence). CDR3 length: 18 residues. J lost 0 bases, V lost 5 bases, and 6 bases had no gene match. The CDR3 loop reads CASSSWGLAGPNTGELFF. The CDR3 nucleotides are TGTGCCAGTAGTTCGTGGGGACTAGCGGGACCGAACACCGGGGAGCTGTTTTTT.

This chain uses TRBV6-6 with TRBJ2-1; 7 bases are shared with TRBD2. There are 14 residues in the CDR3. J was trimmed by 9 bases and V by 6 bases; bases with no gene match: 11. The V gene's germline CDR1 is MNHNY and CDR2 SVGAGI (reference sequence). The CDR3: CASSPSGGGFEQFF. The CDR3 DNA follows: TGTGCCAGCAGCCCTAGCGGCGGAGGATTTGAGCAGTTCTTC.

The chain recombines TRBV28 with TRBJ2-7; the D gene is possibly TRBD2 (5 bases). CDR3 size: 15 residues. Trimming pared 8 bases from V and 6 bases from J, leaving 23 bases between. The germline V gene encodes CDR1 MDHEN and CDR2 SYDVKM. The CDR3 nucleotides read TGTGCCAGCGCCCTTCTCATAAGGTCGGGGATCGAGCAGTACTTC. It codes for CASALLIRSGIEQYF.

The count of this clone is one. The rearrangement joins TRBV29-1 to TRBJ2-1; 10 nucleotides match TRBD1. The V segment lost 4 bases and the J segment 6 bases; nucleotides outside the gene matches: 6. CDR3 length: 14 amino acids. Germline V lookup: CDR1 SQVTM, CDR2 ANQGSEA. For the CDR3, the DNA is TGCAGCGTTGTTGGGACAGGGGATCTCAATGAGCAGTTCTTC. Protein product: CSVVGTGDLNEQFF.

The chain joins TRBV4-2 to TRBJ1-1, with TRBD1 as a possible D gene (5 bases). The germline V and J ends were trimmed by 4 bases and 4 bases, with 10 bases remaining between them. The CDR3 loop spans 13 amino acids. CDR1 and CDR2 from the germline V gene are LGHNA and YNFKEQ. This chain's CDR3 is CASSRDFGTEAFF. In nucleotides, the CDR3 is TGTGCCAGCAGCCGGGACTTCGGCACTGAAGCTTTCTTT.

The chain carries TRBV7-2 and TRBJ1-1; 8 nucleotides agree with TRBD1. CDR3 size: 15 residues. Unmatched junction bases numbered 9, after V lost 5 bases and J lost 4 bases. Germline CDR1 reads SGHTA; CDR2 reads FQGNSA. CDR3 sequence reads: CASSHSRGRFTEAFF. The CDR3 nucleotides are TGTGCCAGCAGCCATTCCAGGGGGCGGTTCACTGAAGCTTTCTTT.

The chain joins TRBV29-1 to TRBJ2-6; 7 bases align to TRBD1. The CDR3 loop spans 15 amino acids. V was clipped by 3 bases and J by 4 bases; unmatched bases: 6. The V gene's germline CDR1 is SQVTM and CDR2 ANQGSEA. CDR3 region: CSVEGQTAGANVLTF. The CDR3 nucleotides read TGCAGCGTTGAGGGACAGACTGCCGGGGCCAACGTCCTGACTTTC. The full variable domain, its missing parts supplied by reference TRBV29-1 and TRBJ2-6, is SAVISQKPSRDICQRGTSLTIQCQVDSQVTMMFWYRQQPGQSLTLIATANQGSEATYESGFVIDKFPISRPNLTFSTLTVSNMSPEDSSIYLCSVEGQTAGANVLTFGAGSRLTVL.

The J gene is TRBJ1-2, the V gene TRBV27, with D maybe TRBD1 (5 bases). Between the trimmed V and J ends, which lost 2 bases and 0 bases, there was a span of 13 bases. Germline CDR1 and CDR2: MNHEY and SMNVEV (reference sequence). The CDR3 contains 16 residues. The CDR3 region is CASSLKLGGSNYGYTF. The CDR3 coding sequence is TGTGCCAGCAGTTTAAAGCTGGGGGGGTCTAACTATGGCTACACCTTC.

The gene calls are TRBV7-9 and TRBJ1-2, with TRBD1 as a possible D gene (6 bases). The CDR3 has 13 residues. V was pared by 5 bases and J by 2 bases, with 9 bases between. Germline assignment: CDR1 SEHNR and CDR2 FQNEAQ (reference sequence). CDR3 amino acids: CASSLGQNYGYTF. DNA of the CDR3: TGTGCCAGCAGCCTCGGACAGAACTATGGCTACACCTTC.